The next 18 T cell receptor beta chains were all read from a single sample in a study of blood T cell repertoires in COVID-19. Method: immunoSEQ multiplex PCR; TCRdb's copy keeps in-frame clones and lacks some. The profile shows about 130,000 clones, 80% of them singletons. Sequencing was carried out using peripheral blood. The receptor source for this set is a man in his sixties or seventies with acute or convalescent COVID-19.

The V gene is TRBV16, the J gene TRBJ1-4, with D uncertain. This CDR3 spans 14 amino acids. The germline V gene has CDR1 KGHSY and CDR2 FQNENV. V gave up 1 base and J gave up 7 bases, with 10 bases separating them. The chain's CDR3 is CASSQFGTGEKLFF. CDR3 bases: TGTGCCAGCAGCCAATTTGGTACGGGTGAAAAACTGTTTTTT.

This sequence joins TRBV7-8 and TRBJ2-1; D is perhaps TRBD1 (6 bases). Between the trimmed V and J ends, which lost 5 bases and 2 bases, there was a span of 7 bases. The CDR3 is 13 residues long. Looked up from germline, CDR1 is SGHVS and CDR2 is FQNEAQ. CDR3 amino acids: CASSRQAYNEQFF. CDR3 DNA sequence: TGTGCCAGCAGCCGACAGGCCTACAATGAGCAGTTCTTC.

This chain links TRBV10-2 with TRBJ1-2; TRBD1 agrees at 9 bases. With 7 bases clipped from V and 8 bases from J, the junction kept 11 bases outside the gene matches. Germline values: CDR1 WSHSY, CDR2 SAAADI. The CDR3 covers 14 residues. The CDR3: CASTRTDRGSGYTF. Written as DNA, the CDR3 is TGCGCCAGCACCAGGACGGACAGGGGTAGCGGCTACACCTTC.

This clone was observed a handful of times. The chain is built from TRBV3-1 (or the pseudogene TRBV3-2) and TRBJ1-2; 7 nucleotides match TRBD1. V was clipped by 1 base and J by 7 bases; unmatched bases: 9. Germline CDR1 reads LGHDT; CDR2 reads YNNKEL (reference sequence). This CDR3 comprises 15 residues. CDR3 DNA: TGTGCCAGCAGCCAAGGTCTAAGAGGGGGCGGTGGCTACACCTTC. Protein sequence: CASSQGLRGGGGYTF.

This clone appeared a few times. The V call is TRBV28, the J call TRBJ1-2; D is ambiguous. Germline CDR1 and CDR2: MDHEN and SYDVKM. Between the trimmed V and J ends, which lost 4 bases and 4 bases, there was a span of 10 bases. The CDR3 extends over 13 amino acids. The CDR3 DNA is TGTGCCAGCAGTTCCCAACATGGCTATGGCTACACCTTC. Amino acids: CASSSQHGYGYTF.

The genes are TRBV6-4 and TRBJ1-2; TRBD1 matches at 7 bases. Per germline, CDR1 MRHNA and CDR2 SNTAGT. V gave up 3 bases and J gave up 4 bases; unmatched junction bases: 5. This CDR3 region has 14 residues. The CDR3 coding sequence is TGTGCCAGCAGTGAGACAGGGAGACCCTATGGCTACACCTTC. Translated: CASSETGRPYGYTF.

This sequence joins TRBV5-8 and TRBJ1-4; 7 bases agree with TRBD1. Germline V gives CDR1 SGHTS, CDR2 YDEGEE. CDR3 size: 16 residues. V gave up 7 bases and J gave up 5 bases; unmatched junction bases: 14. The CDR3 coding sequence is TGTGCCAGCGGTCTGGGACAGACTTTTCCCAATGAAAAACTGTTTTTT. Its protein product is CASGLGQTFPNEKLFF.

The rearrangement joins TRBV5-1 to TRBJ1-3, with 9 bases fitting TRBD1. The germline V gene encodes CDR1 SGHRS and CDR2 YFSETQ. Trimming at V came to 4 bases and at J to 0 bases, leaving 5 bases not matched to a gene. The CDR3 length is 16 residues. The CDR3 protein is CASSRDRADSGNTIYF. CDR3 nucleotide sequence: TGCGCCAGCAGCCGGGACAGGGCCGACTCTGGAAACACCATATATTTT.

The V call is TRBV9, the J call TRBJ2-2; maybe TRBD1 (6 bases). CDR1 is SGDLS and CDR2 is YYNGEE in the germline V gene. The length of the CDR3 is 14 residues. Trimming shortened V by 4 bases and J by 3 bases, and 10 bases separated the two germline ends. The CDR3 protein is CASSLQGHTGELFF. Written as DNA, the CDR3 is TGTGCCAGCAGCTTACAGGGCCACACCGGGGAGCTGTTTTTT.

The V call is TRBV11-2, the J call TRBJ2-5; 9 nucleotides line up with TRBD1. This CDR3 has 15 residues. The V segment lost 5 bases and the J segment 1 base; nucleotides outside the gene matches: 5. The germline gives CDR1 SGHAT, CDR2 FQNNGV. CDR3 DNA sequence: TGTGCCAGCAGCCTTCGACAGGGGGTCCAAGAGACCCAGTACTTC. The encoded protein is CASSLRQGVQETQYF.

CDR3 sequence (DNA): TGCGCCAGCAGCTTGGGCCCCCGGGGGGAGCAAGAGACCCAGTACTTC. Encoded protein: CASSLGPRGEQETQYF. This rearrangement joins TRBV5-1 to TRBJ2-5; 7 positions match TRBD2. This CDR3 spans 16 amino acids. Germline V CDR1 and CDR2: SGHRS, YFSETQ. The ends lost 0 bases at V and 2 bases at J; junction bases unmatched: 7.

The CDR3 is CASREALLSAFF. In nucleotides, the CDR3 is TGTGCCAGCAGGGAGGCGCTGTTATCGGCTTTCTTT. The chain has TRBV6-5 and TRBJ1-1, with no clear D. The CDR3 sequence is 12 residues long. CDR1 is MNHEY, CDR2 SVGAGI, per germline. V lost 6 bases and J 11 bases, leaving 16 bases between the germline ends.

The chain carries TRBV4-2 and TRBJ2-1; weak D call: TRBD2 (5 bases). Germline assignment: CDR1 LGHNA and CDR2 YNFKEQ. V was trimmed by 3 bases and J by 0 bases, leaving 9 bases between them. The CDR3 consists of 15 residues. This chain's CDR3 is CASSQDSGSYNEQFF. CDR3 sequence (DNA): TGTGCCAGCAGCCAGGACTCGGGCTCCTACAATGAGCAGTTCTTC.

This chain uses TRBV3-1 (or the pseudogene TRBV3-2) with TRBJ1-2; 7 bases fit TRBD1. Looked up from germline, CDR1 is LGHDT and CDR2 is YNNKEL (reference sequence). This CDR3 spans 15 amino acids. Losses at the gene ends were 0 bases for V and 7 bases for J; bases not matched to a gene: 8. For the CDR3, the DNA is TGTGCCAGCAGCCAAGATCACAGGGGAGATGCTGGCTACACCTTC. Residues: CASSQDHRGDAGYTF.

The V and J genes are TRBV5-1 and TRBJ2-2; no reliable D call. The CDR3 runs 14 residues. V was shortened by 4 bases and J by 9 bases, with 16 bases between the two germline ends. The germline V gene has CDR1 SGHRS and CDR2 YFSETQ. As DNA, the CDR3 is TGCGCCAGCAGCGCAGACTTGATAGTCCGGGAGCTGTTTTTT. Translated: CASSADLIVRELFF.

V and J are TRBV5-1 and TRBJ2-2, with 10 bases matching TRBD1. CDR1 is SGHRS, CDR2 YFSETQ, per germline. The CDR3 has 13 residues. Trimming removed 7 bases from V and 6 bases from J; junction bases left unmatched: 3. This chain's CDR3 is CASGDRGPGELFF. CDR3 coding DNA: TGCGCCAGCGGGGACAGGGGACCCGGGGAGCTGTTTTTT.

This chain links TRBV2 with TRBJ1-1; 7 nucleotides agree with TRBD1. The CDR3 is 14 residues long. The V and J ends lost 9 bases and 1 base, in that order; junction bases with no gene match: 8. Germline values: CDR1 SNHLY, CDR2 FYNNEI. This CDR3 reads CASSMTGPNTEAFF. As DNA, the CDR3 is TGTGCCAGTTCGATGACAGGGCCGAACACTGAAGCTTTCTTT.

This rearrangement joins TRBV10-3 to TRBJ2-3; 15 bases map to TRBD2. V dropped 7 bases and J dropped 3; count of bases not matched to a gene: 5. The length of the CDR3 is 16 residues. CDR1 ENHRY and CDR2 SYGVKD come from the germline V gene. The CDR3 spells CAIKRGLAGGTDTQYF. The CDR3 DNA reads as TGTGCCATCAAACGGGGACTAGCGGGGGGAACAGATACGCAGTATTTT.